The following is a T cell receptor (beta chain) sequence with its context. Its antigen is not known. The ends lost 5 bases at V and 5 bases at J; junction bases unmatched: 5. There are 14 residues in the CDR3. Per the germline V gene, CDR1 is SGHVS and CDR2 is FNYEAQ. The sample is drawn from a study of T cells in Graves' hyperthyroidism and ophthalmopathy. Points from the study as a whole: From stable hyperthyroidism, ophthalmopathy was separated by a 13 V-J model.

Patients showing uncontrolled infection, other autoimmune disease, pregnancy or lactation were ineligible. This blood was taken when hyperthyroidism was first diagnosed, before any ophthalmopathy symptoms existed. Cells are PBMCs isolated from roughly 9.3 ml of fresh blood. Amplification targeted TCR beta CDR3 regions from RNA transcripts. When the TCR CDR3 underwent first-round RT-PCR, the HTBI primer set was used. TCRdb re-called the multiplex PCR reads with MiXCR, one entry per CDR3 protein. The top ten hold over 15% of the sample, which has about 770,000 distinct CDR3 sequences, under 20% seen once.

This sequence originates from a woman aged 45-65 years with Graves' hyperthyroidism that later progressed to Graves' ophthalmopathy. This rearrangement joins TRBV7-6 to TRBJ1-4, with 7 bases matching TRBD1. Sequenced sample: blood. The CDR3 loop reads CASSPRQGNEKLFF. The CDR3 nucleotides read TGTGCCAGCAGCCCCCGACAGGGCAATGAAAAACTGTTTTTT.